The sequence of this T cell receptor (beta chain) was determined in a study of blood T cell repertoires in COVID-19. Measured with immunoSEQ multiplex PCR; TCRdb has only the in-frame clones, and not every one. The sample holds around 100,000 clones, about 80% seen once. Germline V lookup: CDR1 SEHNR, CDR2 FQNEAQ (reference sequence). This CDR3 comprises 14 residues. V gave up 5 bases and J gave up 4 bases; unmatched junction bases: 7. The origin of this receptor is a human donor in a cohort sampled during active COVID-19. The sequencing sample was made of peripheral blood. The J gene is TRBJ1-1, the V gene TRBV7-9, with 7 positions matching TRBD1. CDR3 DNA sequence: TGTGCCAGCAGCCCTACAGGGGTCCGCACTGAAGCTTTCTTT. Amino acids: CASSPTGVRTEAFF.